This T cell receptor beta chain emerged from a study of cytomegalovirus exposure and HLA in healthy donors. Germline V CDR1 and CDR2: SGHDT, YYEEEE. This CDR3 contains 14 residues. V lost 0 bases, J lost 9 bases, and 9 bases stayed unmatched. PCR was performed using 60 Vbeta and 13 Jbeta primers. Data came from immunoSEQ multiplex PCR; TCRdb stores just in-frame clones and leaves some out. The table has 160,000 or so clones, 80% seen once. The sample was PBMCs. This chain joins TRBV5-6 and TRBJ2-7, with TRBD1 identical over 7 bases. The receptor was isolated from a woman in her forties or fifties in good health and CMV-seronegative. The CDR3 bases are TGTGCCAGCAGCTTGGGACAGGGATCCTGGGGGCAGTACTTC. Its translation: CASSLGQGSWGQYF.